The 26 T cell receptor beta chains below all came from one sample that was sequenced in a study of blood T cell repertoires in COVID-19. The method was immunoSEQ multiplex PCR; TCRdb's version includes in-frame clones alone and lacks a portion of them. The data contain about 170,000 clones, about nine tenths of them singletons. The sequencing sample was made of PBMCs or T cells enriched from blood (not recorded which). The receptors here all came from a young woman who had recovered from COVID-19.

This chain links TRBV3-1 (or the pseudogene TRBV3-2) with TRBJ2-3, with TRBD2 matching over 7 bases. The germline V gene has CDR1 LGHDT and CDR2 YNNKEL (reference sequence). CDR3 length: 18 residues. With V trimmed by 1 base and J by 0 bases, 10 bases remained unmatched. CDR3 nucleotides: TGTGCCAGCAGCCAAGGCCCTAGAGCGGGAATGAGCACAGATACGCAGTATTTT. As protein: CASSQGPRAGMSTDTQYF.

V usage is TRBV29-1 and J usage is TRBJ1-1, with unresolved D. Germline lookup yields CDR1 SQVTM and CDR2 ANQGSEA. The CDR3 runs to 12 residues. V shed 7 bases and J shed 5 bases, with 14 bases lying between them. The CDR3 bases are TGCAGCGCCTCAGGACGAGGGACTGAAGCTTTCTTT. Translation: CSASGRGTEAFF. Based on the CDR3 plus reference TRBV29-1 and TRBJ1-1, the full variable domain is SAVISQKPSRDICQRGTSLTIQCQVDSQVTMMFWYRQQPGQSLTLIATANQGSEATYESGFVIDKFPISRPNLTFSTLTVSNMSPEDSSIYLCSASGRGTEAFFGQGTRLTVV.

The rearrangement uses TRBV18 and TRBJ1-1; possible D gene TRBD1, 5 bases. The germline gives CDR1 KGHSH, CDR2 LQKENI. The CDR3 length is 15 residues. V was shortened by 0 bases and J by 7 bases, with 15 bases between the two germline ends. DNA for the CDR3: TGTGCCAGCTCACCACCGTTGGCAGGGCGAGGTGAAGCTTTCTTT. Its translation is CASSPPLAGRGEAFF.

The gene calls are TRBV7-2 and TRBJ2-5; 7 nucleotides agree with TRBD2. Germline-derived CDR1 and CDR2 are SGHTA and FQGNSA. The CDR3 length is 15 residues. J was trimmed by 1 base and V by 3 bases; bases with no gene match: 5. The CDR3 region is CASSFLGTTQETQYF. As DNA, the CDR3 is TGTGCCAGCAGCTTCCTCGGGACTACCCAAGAGACCCAGTACTTC.

This chain joins TRBV30 and TRBJ2-7, with 8 positions matching TRBD1. With V trimmed by 6 bases and J by 2 bases, 12 bases remained unmatched. The CDR3 consists of 15 residues. The germline CDR1 and CDR2 sequences are GTSNPN and SVGIG (reference sequence). The CDR3 DNA follows: TGTGCCTGTTCTGCCGGGACAGGTAATACCTACGAGCAGTACTTC. The encoded protein is CACSAGTGNTYEQYF. The full variable domain, with the rest looked up from reference TRBV30 and TRBJ2-7, is SQTIHQWPATLVQPVGSPLSLECTVEGTSNPNLYWYRQAAGRGLQLLFYSVGIGQISSEVPQNLSASRPQDRQFILSSKKLLLSDSGFYLCACSAGTGNTYEQYFGPGTRLTVT.

V is TRBV5-4 and J is TRBJ1-2; D is perhaps TRBD1 (5 bases). This CDR3 spans 13 amino acids. Germline V CDR1 and CDR2: SGHNT, YYREEE (reference sequence). Trimming shortened V by 3 bases and J by 8 bases, and 14 bases separated the two germline ends. The CDR3 DNA is TGTGCCAGCAGCTCTGGCGGGGGGTACGGCTACACCTTC. This codes for CASSSGGGYGYTF. Complete variable domain (other parts from reference TRBV5-4 and TRBJ1-2): ETGVTQSPTHLIKTRGQQVTLRCSSQSGHNTVSWYQQALGQGPQFIFQYYREEENGRGNFPPRFSGLQFPNYSSELNVNALELDDSALYLCASSSGGGYGYTFGSGTRLTVV.

This clone was seen just once. This chain connects TRBV5-6 to TRBJ2-7, with 7 bases identical to TRBD1. The trim removed 4 bases at V and 5 bases at J, leaving 3 bases unmatched. The CDR3 contains 12 residues. Germline V gene data show CDR1 as SGHDT and CDR2 as YYEEEE. CDR3 nucleotides: TGTGCCAGCAGCAGAGACAGGGACGAGCAGTACTTC. Translated, it gives CASSRDRDEQYF. The variable domain in full, with the rest retrieved from reference TRBV5-6 and TRBJ2-7, is DAGVTQSPTHLIKTRGQQVTLRCSPKSGHDTVSWYQQALGQGPQFIFQYYEEEERQRGNFPDRFSGHQFPNYSSELNVNALLLGDSALYLCASSRDRDEQYFGPGTRLTVT.

This chain joins TRBV18 and TRBJ2-2, with 7 bases fitting TRBD1. The ends lost 10 bases at V and 1 base at J; junction bases unmatched: 12. CDR1 KGHSH and CDR2 LQKENI come from the germline V gene. CDR3 length: 16 residues. Written as DNA, the CDR3 is TGTGCCACCTCTTATACCGGGACAGAGAACACCGGGGAGCTGTTTTTT. Translating gives CATSYTGTENTGELFF.

The chain is built from TRBV4-2 and TRBJ2-4; perhaps TRBD1 as D (6 bases). V shed 1 base and J shed 8 bases, with 12 bases lying between them. This CDR3 spans 14 amino acids. Per germline, CDR1 LGHNA and CDR2 YNFKEQ. In nucleotides, the CDR3 is TGTGCCAGCAGCCAAGTAGGGGGAGAATACATTCAGTACTTC. Amino acids: CASSQVGGEYIQYF.

The rearrangement links TRBV10-3 to TRBJ2-1; no definite D call. In germline, CDR1 is ENHRY, CDR2 SYGVKD. The V end was cut by 3 bases, the J end by 0 bases, with 6 bases between. This CDR3 is 14 amino acids long. This CDR3 reads CAISDLSSYNEQFF. CDR3 DNA: TGTGCCATCAGTGATTTGAGCTCCTACAATGAGCAGTTCTTC.

The rearrangement links TRBV19 to TRBJ1-4, with 10 bases that match TRBD1. Looked up from germline, CDR1 is LNHDA and CDR2 is SQIVND (reference sequence). This CDR3 has 15 residues. The J segment lost 8 bases and the V segment lost 4 bases, leaving 7 bases of the junction unmatched. The CDR3 DNA reads as TGTGCCAGTAGTAACCTAGGGACAGGGGTGGAAAAACTGTTTTTT. Its translation: CASSNLGTGVEKLFF.

In this sample, this clone turned up once. The chain carries TRBV7-2 and TRBJ1-2; no definite D call. The V end lost 3 bases, the J end lost 4 bases, and 12 bases lay between the germline ends. CDR1 and CDR2 from the germline V gene are SGHTA and FQGNSA. This CDR3 contains 14 residues. The CDR3 DNA sequence: TGTGCCAGCAGCTTCTTCGCGGAGAGCTATGGCTACACCTTC. Amino acids: CASSFFAESYGYTF.

In this sample, this clone turned up once. CDR3 DNA: TGTGCCAGCAGACTAGACAGGGGGCAAAATGAAGCTTTCTTT. It yields the protein CASRLDRGQNEAFF. The V and J genes are TRBV2 and TRBJ1-1; TRBD1 aligns across 10 bases. CDR1 and CDR2 from the germline V gene are SNHLY and FYNNEI. The V segment lost 6 bases and the J segment 7 bases; nucleotides outside the gene matches: 8. The length of the CDR3 is 14 residues.

The rearrangement uses TRBV5-1 and TRBJ2-3; 10 positions agree with TRBD1. V gave up 0 bases and J gave up 3 bases; unmatched junction bases: 7. The CDR3 has 17 amino acids. Germline V gene data show CDR1 as SGHRS and CDR2 as YFSETQ. DNA of the CDR3: TGCGCCAGCAGCTTGGCCGTCGGGGGACAGGGGACAGATACGCAGTATTTT. Translated: CASSLAVGGQGTDTQYF.

The rearrangement uses TRBV28 and TRBJ1-6; D is uncertain. The V and J ends lost 5 bases and 9 bases respectively, with 14 bases between them. This CDR3 is 14 amino acids long. From germline, CDR1 is MDHEN and CDR2 SYDVKM. The CDR3 DNA sequence: TGTGCCAGCAGTCCCCCACAGACCAGTTCACCCCTCCACTTT. Amino acid sequence: CASSPPQTSSPLHF.

V is TRBV2 and J is TRBJ2-7, with 9 bases lining up with TRBD2. The germline V gene has CDR1 SNHLY and CDR2 FYNNEI. The J segment lost 0 bases and the V segment lost 10 bases, leaving 7 bases of the junction unmatched. This CDR3 spans 14 amino acids. The DNA for the CDR3 is TGTGCCACCAATAGCGGGAGCAACTCCTACGAGCAGTACTTC. As protein: CATNSGSNSYEQYF.

The genes are TRBV7-6 and TRBJ1-4, with 7 bases matching TRBD1. The CDR3 totals 18 residues. J lost 0 bases, V lost 4 bases, and 11 bases had no gene match. CDR1 is SGHVS and CDR2 is FNYEAQ in the germline V gene. The CDR3 reads CASSSDRQGHPTNEKLFF. DNA for the CDR3: TGTGCCAGCAGCTCAGATCGACAGGGACACCCAACTAATGAAAAACTGTTTTTT.

CDR3 in amino acids: CASSYGQDYGYTF. DNA of the CDR3: TGTGCCAGCAGTTACGGGCAAGACTATGGCTACACCTTC. The chain links TRBV6-5 to TRBJ1-2; D ambiguous. Germline assignment: CDR1 MNHEY and CDR2 SVGAGI. Trimming left V 2 bases short and J 3 bases short, with 7 bases between. The CDR3 covers 13 residues.

This clone occurred a few times. This chain joins TRBV14 and TRBJ2-1, with a tentative D call TRBD1 (5 bases). The length of the CDR3 is 14 residues. CDR1 is SGHDN, CDR2 FVKESK, per germline. V was clipped by 5 bases and J by 3 bases, with 11 bases between them. As DNA, the CDR3 is TGTGCCAGCAGCAGGCAGGGCTTCTACAATGAGCAGTTCTTC. It is translated as CASSRQGFYNEQFF.

The CDR3 is CASSRDRVEGTEAFF. CDR3 nucleotide sequence: TGTGCCAGCAGCCGGGACAGGGTTGAGGGCACTGAAGCTTTCTTT. The chain has TRBV7-2 and TRBJ1-1; 9 nucleotides align to TRBD1. Germline V gene sequence: CDR1 SGHTA, CDR2 FQGNSA. The CDR3 sequence is 15 residues long. J lost 4 bases, V lost 5 bases, and 8 bases had no gene match.

Here the CDR3 reads CAIMGGTGELFF. Written as DNA, the CDR3 is TGTGCCATCATGGGGGGCACCGGGGAGCTGTTTTTT. This chain uses TRBV10-3 with TRBJ2-2, with a possible D match to TRBD2 (6 bases). This CDR3 is 12 amino acids long. The V end was cut by 7 bases, the J end by 4 bases, with 7 bases between. In germline, CDR1 is ENHRY, CDR2 SYGVKD.

The table lists this clone with a few counts. The chain links TRBV19 to TRBJ2-4; TRBD1 is a possible D gene (7 bases). Germline loops: CDR1 LNHDA, CDR2 SQIVND (reference sequence). Trimming took off 1 base at V and 5 bases at J, with 12 bases between the two ends. This CDR3 spans 15 amino acids. The CDR3 region has the DNA TGTGCCAGTAGTATAGCCTCCAGGGGGGAAAACATTCAGTACTTC. It encodes CASSIASRGENIQYF.

This chain connects TRBV7-2 to TRBJ2-7, with 10 bases fitting TRBD1. Per germline, CDR1 SGHTA and CDR2 FQGNSA. This CDR3 contains 15 residues. V gave up 6 bases and J gave up 6 bases; unmatched junction bases: 11. CDR3 bases: TGTGCCAGCAGGCGATGGGGGACAGGGGCCTTCGAGCAGTACTTC. Residues: CASRRWGTGAFEQYF. The entire variable domain, with the rest obtained from reference TRBV7-2 and TRBJ2-7, is as follows: GAGVSQSPSNKVTEKGKDVELRCDPISGHTALYWYRQSLGQGLEFLIYFQGNSAPDKSGLPSDRFSAERTGGSVSTLTIQRTQQEDSAVYLCASRRWGTGAFEQYFGPGTRLTVT.

The V and J genes are TRBV19 and TRBJ1-5, with 7 bases identical to TRBD1. Germline loops: CDR1 LNHDA, CDR2 SQIVND (reference sequence). J lost 2 bases, V lost 5 bases, and 3 bases had no gene match. This CDR3 has 14 residues. CDR3 coding DNA: TGTGCCAGTAGTGCCGACAGGGGCAATCAGCCCCAGCATTTT. Residues: CASSADRGNQPQHF.

V and J are TRBV19 and TRBJ1-2, with TRBD1 matching over 7 bases. Germline V gives CDR1 LNHDA, CDR2 SQIVND (reference sequence). Germline trimming cut 7 bases from V and 4 bases from J; bases unmatched to any gene: 12. This CDR3 spans 15 amino acids. For the CDR3, the DNA is TGTGCCAGTATGCAAGGGGGCGACCTCTCCTATGGCTACACCTTC. Amino acids: CASMQGGDLSYGYTF.

V gene TRBV28 combines with J gene TRBJ2-7; 8 bases are shared with TRBD1. The germline CDR1 and CDR2 sequences are MDHEN and SYDVKM. V dropped 4 bases and J dropped 0; count of bases not matched to a gene: 14. CDR3 length equals 18 residues. CDR3 nucleotide sequence: TGTGCCAGCAGTTCAACCCTTAATCAGGGGGCCCCCTCCTACGAGCAGTACTTC. It encodes CASSSTLNQGAPSYEQYF. Complete variable domain (other parts from reference TRBV28 and TRBJ2-7): DVKVTQSSRYLVKRTGEKVFLECVQDMDHENMFWYRQDPGLGLRLIYFSYDVKMKEKGDIPEGYSVSREKKERFSLILESASTNQTSMYLCASSSTLNQGAPSYEQYFGPGTRLTVT.